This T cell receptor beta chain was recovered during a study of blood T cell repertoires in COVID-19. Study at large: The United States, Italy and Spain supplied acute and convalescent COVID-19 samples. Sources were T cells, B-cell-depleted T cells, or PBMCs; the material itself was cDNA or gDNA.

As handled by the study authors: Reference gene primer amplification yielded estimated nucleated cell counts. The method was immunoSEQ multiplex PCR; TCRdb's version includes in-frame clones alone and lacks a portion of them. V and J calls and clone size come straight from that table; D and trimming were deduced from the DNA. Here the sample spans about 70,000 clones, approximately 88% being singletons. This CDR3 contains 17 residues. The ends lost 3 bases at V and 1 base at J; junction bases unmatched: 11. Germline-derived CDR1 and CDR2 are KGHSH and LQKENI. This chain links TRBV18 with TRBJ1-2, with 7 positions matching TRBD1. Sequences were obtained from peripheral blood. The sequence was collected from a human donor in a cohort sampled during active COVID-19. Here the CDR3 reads CASSPRTGEAVNYGYTF. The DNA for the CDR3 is TGTGCCAGCTCACCTCGAACAGGGGAGGCCGTTAACTATGGCTACACCTTC.